The 27 T cell receptor beta chains listed next were all sequenced from one sample in a study of T cell repertoires in cytomegalovirus infection. Using its own MiXCR run on the reads, TCRdb lists one record per CDR3 protein. The sample holds some 320,000 distinct CDR3 sequences, just under 30% seen once. These receptors lack a known antigen. The sample consisted of cultured PBMCs, taken from culture after CMV antigen stimulation. Receptors originate from a human donor in good health (CMV status not recorded). Some clones in this sample may be carry-over from other donors' samples.

The rearrangement joins TRBV18 to TRBJ1-3, with D uncertain. Germline V lookup: CDR1 KGHSH, CDR2 LQKENI. This CDR3 has 14 residues. The V gene lost 5 bases and the J gene lost 2 bases, with 10 bases spanning the gap. CDR3 region: CASSSDAAGNTIYF. The CDR3 DNA follows: TGTGCCAGCTCATCGGACGCGGCTGGAAACACCATATATTTT.

The chain recombines TRBV4-2 with TRBJ1-6; the D is unclear. Germline values: CDR1 LGHNA, CDR2 YNFKEQ. V was trimmed by 2 bases and J by 4 bases, leaving 6 bases between them. The CDR3 covers 14 residues. The CDR3 nucleotides are TGTGCCAGCAGCCAAACGGAGTATAATTCACCCCTCCACTTT. It codes for CASSQTEYNSPLHF.

The CDR3 DNA reads as TGTGCCAGCAGGAGACAGGGAGCGGGACAGCCCCAGCATTTT. This translates into CASRRQGAGQPQHF. This rearrangement joins TRBV6-5 to TRBJ1-5, with TRBD1 matching over 7 bases. V trimming: 6 bases; J trimming: 7 bases; junction bases outside the gene matches: 9. This CDR3 region has 14 residues. Per the germline V gene, CDR1 is MNHEY and CDR2 is SVGAGI.

This sequence joins TRBV7-2 and TRBJ2-1; TRBD1 aligns across 7 bases. V lost 1 base and J lost 7; bases outside the gene matches: 7. This CDR3 is built from 15 residues. The germline gives CDR1 SGHTA, CDR2 FQGNSA. The CDR3 DNA follows: TGTGCCAGCAGCTTAGAGGGGGCCCCGGGGAATGAGCAGTTCTTC. Amino acids: CASSLEGAPGNEQFF.

The chain has TRBV28 and TRBJ2-3; 8 nucleotides agree with TRBD2. The trim removed 5 bases at V and 3 bases at J, leaving 10 bases unmatched. Germline V lookup: CDR1 MDHEN, CDR2 SYDVKM. This CDR3 spans 16 amino acids. This CDR3 reads CASSMGPSGGTDTQYF. The CDR3 region has the DNA TGTGCCAGCAGTATGGGACCGTCGGGAGGGACAGATACGCAGTATTTT.

The chain links TRBV2 to TRBJ2-1; D call uncertain. The CDR3 sequence is 13 residues long. Per germline, CDR1 SNHLY and CDR2 FYNNEI. Trimming took off 1 base at V and 9 bases at J, with 10 bases between the two ends. The CDR3 reads CASSEESGGEQFF. The CDR3 nucleotides read TGTGCCAGCAGTGAAGAGTCAGGTGGTGAGCAGTTCTTC.

There are a few counts of this clonotype. The chain has TRBV4-1 and TRBJ1-5, with 10 bases identical to TRBD1. The germline V gene encodes CDR1 MGHRA and CDR2 YSYEKL. CDR3 length: 16 residues. V lost 5 bases, J lost 7 bases, and 11 bases stayed unmatched. This CDR3 is CASSTLTGGNGQPQHF. The CDR3 DNA sequence: TGCGCCAGCAGCACCTTGACAGGGGGCAATGGGCAGCCCCAGCATTTT.

This clonotype was observed a few times. This chain joins TRBV7-3 and TRBJ2-1, with TRBD2 matching over 8 bases. The V gene's germline CDR1 is SGHTA and CDR2 FQGTGA. This CDR3 has 17 residues. V lost 4 bases and J lost 5; bases outside the gene matches: 13. CDR3 DNA: TGTGCCAGCAGCTCCTCCCGATGGGCGGGAGGCGACAATGAGCAGTTCTTC. This gives the protein CASSSSRWAGGDNEQFF.

The CDR3 loop reads CASSEMENQPQHF. CDR3 sequence (DNA): TGTGCCAGCAGTGAAATGGAGAATCAGCCCCAGCATTTT. The rearrangement links TRBV6-1 to TRBJ1-5; D remains unclear. The V gene lost 2 bases and the J gene lost 4 bases, with 6 bases spanning the gap. From germline, CDR1 is MNHNS and CDR2 SASEGT. This CDR3 has 13 residues.

The chain is built from TRBV11-3 and TRBJ2-3, with 7 bases identical to TRBD2. This CDR3 region has 17 residues. The germline gives CDR1 SGHNT, CDR2 YENEEA. V gave up 5 bases and J gave up 2 bases; unmatched junction bases: 13. Here the CDR3 reads CASSLRRAGVLTDTQYF. The CDR3 DNA reads as TGTGCCAGCAGCCTGAGGAGGGCGGGAGTACTCACAGATACGCAGTATTTT.

This chain uses TRBV7-2 with TRBJ2-1; D might be TRBD2 (5 bases). V gave up 2 bases and J gave up 0 bases, with 23 bases separating them. The CDR3 spans 20 residues. Per germline, CDR1 SGHTA and CDR2 FQGNSA. The CDR3 reads CASSLYPRGGSISSYNEQFF. In DNA, the CDR3 is TGTGCCAGCAGCTTATACCCTCGGGGTGGCTCTATTAGCTCCTACAATGAGCAGTTCTTC. The complete variable domain, with remaining parts taken from reference TRBV7-2 and TRBJ2-1, reads GAGVSQSPSNKVTEKGKDVELRCDPISGHTALYWYRQSLGQGLEFLIYFQGNSAPDKSGLPSDRFSAERTGGSVSTLTIQRTQQEDSAVYLCASSLYPRGGSISSYNEQFFGPGTRLTVL.

V and J are TRBV7-3 and TRBJ2-3; possibly TRBD1 or TRBD2 for D (5 bases each). CDR3 length equals 16 residues. The germline V gene has CDR1 SGHTA and CDR2 FQGTGA. V was pared by 0 bases and J by 10 bases, with 20 bases between. The CDR3 spells CASSLTGGGDLGAQYF. The CDR3 nucleotides read TGTGCCAGCAGCTTAACGGGCGGTGGGGACCTTGGGGCGCAGTATTTT. Filled out from reference TRBV7-3 and TRBJ2-3, the complete variable domain reads GAGVSQTPSNKVTEKGKYVELRCDPISGHTALYWYRQSLGQGPEFLIYFQGTGAADDSGLPNDRFFAVRPEGSVSTLKIQRTERGDSAVYLCASSLTGGGDLGAQYFGPGTRLTVL.

The CDR3 DNA follows: TGTGCCAGCAGCTTTCGGGAAGTGGGGGACACTGAAGCTTTCTTT. Translation: CASSFREVGDTEAFF. The chain joins TRBV7-8 to TRBJ1-1, with D possibly TRBD1 on 5 matching bases. CDR3 length equals 15 residues. The V end lost 3 bases, the J end lost 3 bases, and 14 bases lay between the germline ends. Germline V gene data show CDR1 as SGHVS and CDR2 as FQNEAQ.

The chain is built from TRBV6-5 and TRBJ2-7, with D maybe TRBD2 (5 bases). The V and J ends lost 6 bases and 3 bases respectively, with 12 bases between them. The CDR3 extends over 13 amino acids. The germline gives CDR1 MNHEY, CDR2 SVGAGI. The CDR3 spells CASSTYGVYEQYF. In nucleotides, the CDR3 is TGTGCCAGCAGCACCTACGGGGTCTACGAGCAGTACTTC.

The chain joins TRBV7-3 to TRBJ1-1, with D hard to call. The CDR3 covers 13 residues. With 3 bases removed from V and 0 bases from J, the gap between germline ends came to 5 bases. The V gene's germline CDR1 is SGHTA and CDR2 FQGTGA. CDR3 nucleotides: TGTGCCAGCAGCTTTGAACTGAACACTGAAGCTTTCTTT. This codes for CASSFELNTEAFF.

This clonotype appeared many times. The J gene is TRBJ1-4, the V gene TRBV19, with D possibly being TRBD1 (5 bases). V was pared by 5 bases and J by 8 bases, with 18 bases between. This CDR3 spans 15 amino acids. The germline V gene encodes CDR1 LNHDA and CDR2 SQIVND (reference sequence). For the CDR3, the DNA is TGTGCCAGTAGTCTCACAGGACGGCGACAGGAAAAACTGTTTTTT. This gives the protein CASSLTGRRQEKLFF.

There are a few counts of this clonotype. The V call is TRBV5-4, the J call TRBJ2-2, with 8 nucleotides matching TRBD1. Germline V CDR1 and CDR2: SGHNT, YYREEE (reference sequence). Unmatched junction bases numbered 4, after V lost 4 bases and J lost 2 bases. The CDR3 loop spans 15 amino acids. CDR3 sequence: CASSRQGINTGELFF. CDR3 in DNA: TGTGCCAGCAGCCGACAGGGGATCAACACCGGGGAGCTGTTTTTT.

The V and J genes are TRBV27 and TRBJ1-6, with D possibly TRBD1 on 6 matching bases. Germline CDR1 reads MNHEY; CDR2 reads SMNVEV (reference sequence). CDR3 length equals 15 residues. V gave up 3 bases and J gave up 8 bases, with 14 bases separating them. CDR3 amino acids: CASSFWAGEDSPLHF. CDR3 nucleotides: TGTGCCAGCAGTTTCTGGGCAGGGGAAGATTCACCCCTCCACTTT.

This clonotype showed up many times. The chain employs TRBV7-2 and TRBJ1-1; no reliable D call. V lost 5 bases and J lost 0, with 7 bases in between. Per the germline V gene, CDR1 is SGHTA and CDR2 is FQGNSA. This CDR3 is built from 13 residues. DNA of the CDR3: TGTGCCAGCAGCGAGGGCATGAACACTGAAGCTTTCTTT. Its protein product is CASSEGMNTEAFF.

The table lists this clonotype with a few counts. The genes are TRBV28 and TRBJ2-1; D perhaps matches TRBD2 (6 bases). This CDR3 is 17 amino acids long. Germline-derived CDR1 and CDR2 are MDHEN and SYDVKM. V was shortened by 1 base and J by 8 bases, with 21 bases between the two germline ends. CDR3 coding DNA: TGTGCCAGCAGTTTATCGTGGCGGGAAGGCTACAAGGATGAGCAGTTCTTC. This sequence encodes CASSLSWREGYKDEQFF.

The chain links TRBV27 to TRBJ2-5; 11 bases agree with TRBD2. The CDR3 covers 18 residues. V gave up 3 bases and J gave up 4 bases; unmatched junction bases: 13. The germline CDR1 and CDR2 sequences are MNHEY and SMNVEV (reference sequence). The CDR3 DNA follows: TGTGCCAGCAGTTTCCGGATTAGCGGGAGGGGTGCGGGAGAGACCCAGTACTTC. It encodes CASSFRISGRGAGETQYF.

This clonotype was recorded a few times. The gene calls are TRBV12-3 or TRBV12-4 and TRBJ1-4, with D uncertain. With 4 bases removed from V and 8 bases from J, the gap between germline ends came to 8 bases. There are 12 residues in the CDR3. CDR3 bases: TGTGCCAGCAGTTATCCAAGGGAAAAACTGTTTTTT. This encodes CASSYPREKLFF.

This clonotype has just a few counts. The chain has TRBV18 and TRBJ1-3; D is unclear. With 5 bases removed from V and 0 bases from J, the gap between germline ends came to 11 bases. CDR3 length: 15 amino acids. Per the germline V gene, CDR1 is KGHSH and CDR2 is LQKENI. In DNA, the CDR3 is TGTGCCAGCTCATCTCTTGTTTTCTCTGGAAACACCATATATTTT. Its protein product is CASSSLVFSGNTIYF.

The sample holds many counts of this clonotype. The V gene is TRBV11-2, the J gene TRBJ2-3; 7 bases agree with TRBD2. V gave up 0 bases and J gave up 7 bases; unmatched junction bases: 4. Germline V gene data show CDR1 as SGHAT and CDR2 as FQNNGV. The CDR3 runs 14 residues. The CDR3 bases are TGTGCCAGCAGCTTAGAGACTAGCCGGAATACGCAGTATTTT. Translated: CASSLETSRNTQYF.

This rearrangement joins TRBV28 to TRBJ2-7; 7 nucleotides line up with TRBD2. The trim removed 6 bases at V and 5 bases at J, leaving 10 bases unmatched. CDR1 is MDHEN and CDR2 is SYDVKM in the germline V gene. CDR3 size: 14 residues. The CDR3 is CASSRVERGDEQYF. The CDR3 bases are TGTGCCAGCAGCCGTGTGGAGCGGGGAGACGAGCAGTACTTC. Complete variable domain (other parts from reference TRBV28 and TRBJ2-7): DVKVTQSSRYLVKRTGEKVFLECVQDMDHENMFWYRQDPGLGLRLIYFSYDVKMKEKGDIPEGYSVSREKKERFSLILESASTNQTSMYLCASSRVERGDEQYFGPGTRLTVT.

This clonotype was recorded a few times. The chain is built from TRBV7-2 and TRBJ1-4; D is perhaps TRBD1 (5 bases). From germline, CDR1 is SGHTA and CDR2 FQGNSA. The CDR3 extends over 15 amino acids. V was pared by 1 base and J by 7 bases, with 13 bases between. The CDR3 nucleotides are TGTGCCAGCAGCTTAGACGGGGCGGCGGTTGAAAAACTGTTTTTT. This gives the protein CASSLDGAAVEKLFF.

This chain connects TRBV24-1 to TRBJ2-1; possible D gene TRBD1, 6 bases. The germline V and J ends were trimmed by 3 bases and 2 bases, with 7 bases remaining between them. The V gene's germline CDR1 is KGHDR and CDR2 SFDVKD. This CDR3 spans 14 amino acids. CDR3 residues: CATSDGQPYNEQFF. Written as DNA, the CDR3 is TGTGCCACCAGTGATGGACAGCCCTACAATGAGCAGTTCTTC.